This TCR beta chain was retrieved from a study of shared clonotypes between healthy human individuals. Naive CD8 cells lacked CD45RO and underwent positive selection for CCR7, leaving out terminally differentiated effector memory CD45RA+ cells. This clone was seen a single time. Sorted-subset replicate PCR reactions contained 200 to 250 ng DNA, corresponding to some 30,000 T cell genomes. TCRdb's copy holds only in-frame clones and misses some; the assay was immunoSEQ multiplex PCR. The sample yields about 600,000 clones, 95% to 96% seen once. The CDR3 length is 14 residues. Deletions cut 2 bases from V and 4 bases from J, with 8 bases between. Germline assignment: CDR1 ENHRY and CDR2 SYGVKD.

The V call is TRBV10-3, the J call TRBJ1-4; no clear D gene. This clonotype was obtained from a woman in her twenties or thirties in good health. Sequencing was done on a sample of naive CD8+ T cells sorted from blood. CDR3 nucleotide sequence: TGTGCCATCAGTGAGGACATCGATAATGAAAAACTGTTTTTT. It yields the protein CAISEDIDNEKLFF.